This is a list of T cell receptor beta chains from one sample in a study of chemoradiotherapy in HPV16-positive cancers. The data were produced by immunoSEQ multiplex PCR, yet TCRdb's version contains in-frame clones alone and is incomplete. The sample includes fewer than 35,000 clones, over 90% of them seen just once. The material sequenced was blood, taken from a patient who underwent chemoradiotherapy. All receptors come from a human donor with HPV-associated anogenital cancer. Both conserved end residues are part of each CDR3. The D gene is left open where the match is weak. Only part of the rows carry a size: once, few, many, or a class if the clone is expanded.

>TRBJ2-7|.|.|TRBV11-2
CASSLGDLLDEQYF
TGTGCCAGCAGCTTAGGGGATCTCCTAGACGAGCAGTACTTC
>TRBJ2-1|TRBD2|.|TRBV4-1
CASSQDSLAGAYNEQFF
TGCGCCAGCAGCCAAGATTCATTAGCGGGGGCTTACAATGAGCAGTTCTTC
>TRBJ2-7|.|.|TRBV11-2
CASSLGGAVVGEQYF
TGTGCCAGCAGTTTAGGGGGAGCGGTAGTTGGCGAGCAGTACTTC
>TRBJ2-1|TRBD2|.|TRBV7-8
CASTPTSGRFDEQFF
TGTGCCAGCACCCCGACTAGCGGGAGGTTCGATGAGCAGTTCTTC
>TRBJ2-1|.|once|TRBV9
CASSVKMSSYNEQFF
TGTGCCAGCAGCGTTAAGATGAGCTCCTACAATGAGCAGTTCTTC
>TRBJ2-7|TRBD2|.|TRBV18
CASSPRTSGAYEQYF
TGTGCCAGCTCACCACGGACTAGCGGAGCCTACGAGCAGTACTTC
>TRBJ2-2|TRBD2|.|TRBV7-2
CASEPPGLAGAGELFF
TGTGCCAGCGAACCCCCGGGACTAGCGGGAGCCGGGGAGCTGTTTTTT
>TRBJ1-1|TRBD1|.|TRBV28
CASSRTGGATEAFF
TGTGCCAGCAGCCGGACAGGGGGGGCCACTGAAGCTTTCTTT
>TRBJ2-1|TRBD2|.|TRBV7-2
CASSFLAGGFDEQFF
TGTGCCAGCAGCTTCCTAGCGGGAGGGTTCGATGAGCAGTTCTTC
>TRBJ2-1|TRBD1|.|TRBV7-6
CASSRQGANEQFF
TGTGCCAGCAGCCGACAGGGTGCCAATGAGCAGTTCTTC
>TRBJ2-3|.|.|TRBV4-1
CASSQRVQTYIGDTQYF
TGCGCCAGCAGCCAACGCGTACAGACTTACATTGGGGATACGCAGTATTTT
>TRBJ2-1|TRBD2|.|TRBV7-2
CASSPNWGGYSYNEQFF
TGTGCCAGCAGCCCCAACTGGGGGGGTTACTCCTACAATGAGCAGTTCTTC
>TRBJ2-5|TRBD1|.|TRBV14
CASSQGGTGRRPQETQYF
TGTGCCAGCAGCCAAGGGGGGACAGGGCGACGCCCGCAAGAGACCCAGTACTTC
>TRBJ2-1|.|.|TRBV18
CASSSRGLPSYNEQFF
TGTGCCAGCTCATCGAGGGGCCTCCCTTCATACAATGAGCAGTTCTTC
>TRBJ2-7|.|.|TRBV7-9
CASSPPALYEQYF
TGTGCCAGCAGTCCCCCTGCACTTTACGAGCAGTACTTC
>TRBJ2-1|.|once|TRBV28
CASNSPQGGNEQFF
TGTGCCAGCAACTCCCCGCAGGGTGGCAATGAGCAGTTCTTC
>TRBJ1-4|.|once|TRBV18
CASSPPESATNEKLFF
TGTGCCAGCTCACCTCCTGAGAGTGCAACTAATGAAAAACTGTTTTTT
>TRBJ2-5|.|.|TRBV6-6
CASSSAEGWETQYF
TGTGCCAGCAGTTCGGCGGAGGGGTGGGAGACCCAGTACTTC
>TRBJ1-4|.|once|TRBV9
CASSVEGRNEKLFF
TGTGCCAGCAGCGTCGAGGGTCGGAATGAAAAACTGTTTTTT